This T cell receptor beta chain was recovered during a study of shared clonotypes between healthy human individuals. Naive CD8 cells, CD45RO-negative and positively selected for CCR7, excluded terminally differentiated effector memory CD45RA+ cells. The method was immunoSEQ multiplex PCR; TCRdb's version includes in-frame clones alone and lacks a portion of them. The repertoire has around 550,000 clones, about 95% of them found once; the top ten carry approximately 0.11%. The CDR3 has 13 residues. V was trimmed by 9 bases and J by 0 bases, leaving 11 bases between them. The germline CDR1 and CDR2 sequences are MDHEN and SYDVKM.

The sample comprised naive CD8+ T cells sorted from blood. The receptor was isolated from a woman in her thirties in good health. The chain carries TRBV28 and TRBJ1-2, with D unclear. The CDR3 here is CASKFPSNYGYTF. CDR3 nucleotide sequence: TGTGCCAGTAAATTCCCGTCTAACTATGGCTACACCTTC.